This T cell receptor beta chain was identified during a study of spatial heterogeneity in lung cancer. Overall study findings and caveats: Higher tumor mutation counts went along with higher counts of expanded intratumoral alpha and beta TCRs.

As to time point: sample taken at primary tumor resection. Whole RNA was taken from tumor, nontumor lung or frozen PBMC; it was then sequenced unsorted. Every cDNA TCR molecule received its own unique molecular identifier. Using its own MiXCR run on the 5' RACE reads, TCRdb lists one record per CDR3 protein. The table records 4,500 to 7,000 distinct CDR3 sequences, roughly 5% of them present only once. The CDR3 contains 14 residues. Germline CDR1 is SGDLS and CDR2 is YYNGEE. Trimming left V 2 bases short and J 5 bases short, with 10 bases between. By proportion, this clonotype is medium-sized. The antigen remains unidentified. This beta chain represents an off-target read in a library built for alpha chains; its size is of limited meaning.

The specimen comprised lung tumor tissue, sampled at surgery. V usage is TRBV9 and J usage is TRBJ2-2, with a possible D match to TRBD2 (5 bases). The TCR originated in a male donor with early-stage non-small cell lung cancer. The CDR3 region has the DNA TGTGCCAGCAGCGTCCAACCGGGAACCGGGGAGCTGTTTTTT. Protein: CASSVQPGTGELFF.